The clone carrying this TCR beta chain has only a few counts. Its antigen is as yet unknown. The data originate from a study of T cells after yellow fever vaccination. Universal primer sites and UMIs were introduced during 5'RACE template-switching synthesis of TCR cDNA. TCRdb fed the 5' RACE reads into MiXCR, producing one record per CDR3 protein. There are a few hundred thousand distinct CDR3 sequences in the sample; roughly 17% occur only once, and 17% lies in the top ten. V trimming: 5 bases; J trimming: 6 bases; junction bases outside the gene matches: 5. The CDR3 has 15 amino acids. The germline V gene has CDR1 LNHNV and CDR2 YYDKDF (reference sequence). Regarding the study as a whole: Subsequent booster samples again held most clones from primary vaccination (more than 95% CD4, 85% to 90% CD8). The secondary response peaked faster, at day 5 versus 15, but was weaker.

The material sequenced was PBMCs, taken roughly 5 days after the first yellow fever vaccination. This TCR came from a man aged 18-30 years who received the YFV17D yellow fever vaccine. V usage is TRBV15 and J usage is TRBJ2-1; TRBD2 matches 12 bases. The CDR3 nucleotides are TGTGCCACCAGCTCCAGGACTAGCGGGGTCAATGAGCAGTTCTTC. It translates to CATSSRTSGVNEQFF.